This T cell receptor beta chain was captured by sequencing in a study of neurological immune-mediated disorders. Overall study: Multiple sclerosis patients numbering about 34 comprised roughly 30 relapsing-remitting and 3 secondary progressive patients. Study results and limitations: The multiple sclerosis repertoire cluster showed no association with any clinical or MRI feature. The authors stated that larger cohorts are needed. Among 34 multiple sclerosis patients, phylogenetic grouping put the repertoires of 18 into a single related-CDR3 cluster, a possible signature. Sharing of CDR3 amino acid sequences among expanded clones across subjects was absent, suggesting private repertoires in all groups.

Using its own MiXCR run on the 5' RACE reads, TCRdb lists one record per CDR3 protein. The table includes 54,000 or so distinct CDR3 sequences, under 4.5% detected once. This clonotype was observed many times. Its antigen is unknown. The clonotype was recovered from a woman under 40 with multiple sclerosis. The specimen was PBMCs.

CDR3 loop: CATKGGGGNQPQHF. The CDR3 region has the DNA TGTGCCACTAAAGGTGGGGGAGGCAATCAGCCCCAGCATTTT. The chain recombines TRBV28 with TRBJ1-5; D perhaps matches TRBD1 (5 bases). From germline, CDR1 is MDHEN and CDR2 SYDVKM. Deletions cut 10 bases from V and 2 bases from J, with 15 bases between. The CDR3 consists of 14 residues.